This T cell receptor (beta chain) is from a study of T-cell memory formation after mild COVID-19. Points from the study as a whole: Mainly in CM and EM were contracting CD4+ clones; CD8+ were in EMRA.

MiXCR, applied by TCRdb to the 5' RACE reads, yields one record per CDR3 protein. Seen here are roughly 370,000 distinct CDR3 sequences, about 16% observed once, and the top ten hold under 25%. This clonotype has just a few counts. Its antigen is undetermined. Specimen: PBMCs or a T cell subset sorted from them (not recorded which). The TCR was taken from a man younger than 35 who had mild COVID-19 (a few samples of this study predate the infection). Cell type and time point are not known.

The CDR3, as DNA: TGCAGTGCTAGTTGGGGGGGTGTGCCCCAGCATTTT. Encoded protein: CSASWGGVPQHF. The V and J genes are TRBV20-1 and TRBJ1-5, with a weak D call TRBD1 (5 bases). The CDR3 covers 12 residues. Germline V gene sequence: CDR1 DFQATT, CDR2 SNEGSKA (reference sequence). Trimming removed 3 bases from V and 9 bases from J, with 12 bases in between.